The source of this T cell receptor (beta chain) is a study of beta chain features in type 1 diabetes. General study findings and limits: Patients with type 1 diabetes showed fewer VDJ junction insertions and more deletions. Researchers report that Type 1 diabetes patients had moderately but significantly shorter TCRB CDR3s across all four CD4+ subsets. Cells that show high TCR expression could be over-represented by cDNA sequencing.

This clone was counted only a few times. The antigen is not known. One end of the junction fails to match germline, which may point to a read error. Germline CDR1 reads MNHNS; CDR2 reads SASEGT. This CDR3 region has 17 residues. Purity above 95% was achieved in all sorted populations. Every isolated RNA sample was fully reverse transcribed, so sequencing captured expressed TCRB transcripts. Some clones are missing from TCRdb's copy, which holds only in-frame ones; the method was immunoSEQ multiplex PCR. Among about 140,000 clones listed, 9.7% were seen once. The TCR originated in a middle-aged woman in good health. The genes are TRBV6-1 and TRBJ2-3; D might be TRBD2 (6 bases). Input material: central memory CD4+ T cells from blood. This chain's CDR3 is CAISDGRRGLSTDTQYF. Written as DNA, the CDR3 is TGTGCCATCAGTGACGGGAGAAGGGGACTTAGCACAGATACGCAGTATTTT.